Below, 30 T cell receptor beta chains from the same sample are listed, as sequenced in a study of T-cell reconstitution after alpha-beta-depleted transplantation in children. Unique molecular identifiers were incorporated into the prepared TCRbeta library. TCRdb passed the PCR reads through MiXCR, listing each CDR3 protein once. The sample includes 85,000 to 120,000 distinct CDR3 sequences, under 9% of them seen just once. The material sequenced was PBMCs, taken before TCRalphabeta/CD19-depleted stem cell transplant. The receptors were sampled from a boy aged 2 to 10 with acute lymphoblastic leukemia, due to receive a stem cell transplant.

This clonotype came up a few times. This chain connects TRBV12-3 or TRBV12-4 to TRBJ2-4; no definite D call. This CDR3 has 14 residues. Trimming pared 5 bases from V and 9 bases from J, leaving 17 bases between. The CDR3 DNA follows: TGTGCCAGCAGTCGGACGCTCGGAAGGTCCATTCAGTACTTC. Its translation: CASSRTLGRSIQYF.

Regarding this clonotype: This CDR3 fails to terminate in the conserved phenylalanine or tryptophan, so it likely reflects a read error. The DNA is left out, because the CDR3 cannot be placed on it with certainty; the CDR3 is given as TCRdb lists it. The chain's CDR3 is CASSHGQGVS. The J gene is TRBJ1-6, the V gene TRBV6-2 or TRBV6-3; the table's D call, TRBD1, was not checked against the DNA. The CDR3 has 10 amino acids, counting both end residues. Germline assignment: CDR1 MNHEY and CDR2 SVGEGT.

CDR3 bases: TGTGCCAGCAGTGCGTCGGGGGAGACCCAGTACTTC. It translates to CASSASGETQYF. The chain couples TRBV6-1 to TRBJ2-5; tentatively, D is TRBD2 (5 bases). Trimming removed 4 bases from V and 5 bases from J, with 8 bases in between. This CDR3 is built from 12 residues. The germline gives CDR1 MNHNS, CDR2 SASEGT.

This clonotype was counted many times. The chain combines TRBV29-1 with TRBJ2-3; unclear D gene. Trimming shortened V by 0 bases and J by 4 bases, and 11 bases separated the two germline ends. Germline lookup yields CDR1 SQVTM and CDR2 ANQGSEA. This CDR3 comprises 14 residues. CDR3 bases: TGCAGCGTTGAAGAGGGCAGAAGCCCAGATACGCAGTATTTT. This encodes CSVEEGRSPDTQYF.

CDR3 DNA sequence: TGCAGCGTTGGGGGGTCTGGCTACACCTTC. This translates into CSVGGSGYTF. The gene calls are TRBV29-1 and TRBJ1-2; D perhaps matches TRBD1 (5 bases). CDR3 length equals 10 residues. Trimming shortened V by 4 bases and J by 7 bases, and 7 bases separated the two germline ends. Germline assignment: CDR1 SQVTM and CDR2 ANQGSEA.

This clonotype was observed at least ten times. The gene calls are TRBV4-3 and TRBJ2-2; D ambiguous. CDR3 length: 16 amino acids. Germline CDR1 and CDR2: LGHNA and YSLEER. With 1 base removed from V and 6 bases from J, the gap between germline ends came to 15 bases. The chain's CDR3 is CASSQVRSYSAGELFF. The CDR3 nucleotides are TGCGCCAGCAGCCAAGTTCGGTCATATTCGGCCGGGGAGCTGTTTTTT.

This clonotype was observed a few times. The chain couples TRBV7-9 to TRBJ2-7; D is unclear. This CDR3 has 14 residues. V gave up 0 bases and J gave up 0 bases, with 6 bases separating them. Germline V gene sequence: CDR1 SEHNR, CDR2 FQNEAQ (reference sequence). The CDR3 coding sequence is TGTGCCAGCAGCTTAGCTCAGAGCTCCTACGAGCAGTACTTC. Translation gives CASSLAQSSYEQYF. Based on the CDR3 plus reference TRBV7-9 and TRBJ2-7, the full variable domain is DTGVSQNPRHKITKRGQNVTFRCDPISEHNRLYWYRQTLGQGPEFLTYFQNEAQLEKSRLLSDRFSAERPKGSFSTLEIQRTEQGDSAMYLCASSLAQSSYEQYFGPGTRLTVT.

Only a few counts were recorded for this clonotype. The chain uses TRBV20-1 and TRBJ1-3; TRBD1 matches at 11 bases. Unmatched junction bases numbered 1, after V lost 6 bases and J lost 0 bases. Germline values: CDR1 DFQATT, CDR2 SNEGSKA (reference sequence). The CDR3 consists of 14 residues. CDR3 nucleotide sequence: TGCAGTGCCGGGACAGGGGGCTCTGGAAACACCATATATTTT. This gives the protein CSAGTGGSGNTIYF.

This clonotype showed up many times. This chain links TRBV5-6 with TRBJ2-5; 9 nucleotides match TRBD1. Germline CDR1 reads SGHDT; CDR2 reads YYEEEE. The CDR3 is made up of 15 amino acids. V gave up 2 bases and J gave up 4 bases; unmatched junction bases: 6. DNA of the CDR3: TGTGCCAGCAGCTTTGTACAGGGGGCGGGAGAGACCCAGTACTTC. As protein: CASSFVQGAGETQYF.

This clonotype showed up many times. The chain carries TRBV28 and TRBJ2-2; 7 bases are a match to TRBD2. Germline V gives CDR1 MDHEN, CDR2 SYDVKM. CDR3 length: 14 amino acids. Losses at the gene ends were 11 bases for V and 6 bases for J; bases not matched to a gene: 12. CDR3 coding DNA: TGTGCCGGGCGCCCGACTAGCTCCGCCGGGGAGCTGTTTTTT. Its protein is CAGRPTSSAGELFF.

A few counts support this clonotype. V usage is TRBV12-3 or TRBV12-4 and J usage is TRBJ1-1; D uncertain. Trimming shortened V by 5 bases and J by 3 bases, and 10 bases separated the two germline ends. There are 13 residues in the CDR3. As DNA, the CDR3 is TGTGCCAGCAGTCGCCGAGTGGACACTGAAGCTTTCTTT. Protein sequence: CASSRRVDTEAFF.

This clonotype was picked up a small number of times. The chain employs TRBV29-1 and TRBJ1-2; 7 bases match TRBD1. Germline V gene sequence: CDR1 SQVTM, CDR2 ANQGSEA. The CDR3 length is 13 residues. V lost 6 bases, J lost 8 bases, and 12 bases stayed unmatched. In nucleotides, the CDR3 is TGCAGCGTGGGCTACGGGACAGCTGCCGGCTACACCTTC. Amino acid sequence: CSVGYGTAAGYTF.

This clonotype was recorded many times. This chain uses TRBV6-5 with TRBJ1-1; D is unresolved. V lost 8 bases and J lost 8, with 21 bases in between. Germline V gene sequence: CDR1 MNHEY, CDR2 SVGAGI. This CDR3 comprises 14 residues. For the CDR3, the DNA is TGTGCCAGCTCAGTTAGGCTCCTTGGAGGGGAAGCTTTCTTT. Amino acid sequence: CASSVRLLGGEAFF.

This clonotype turned up a few times. V and J are TRBV10-1 and TRBJ2-2; D is unresolved. The CDR3 loop spans 12 amino acids. Germline values: CDR1 WNHNN, CDR2 SYGVQD (reference sequence). Deletions cut 0 bases from V and 7 bases from J, with 3 bases between. This chain's CDR3 is CASSESGGELFF. The DNA of the CDR3 is TGCGCCAGCAGTGAGTCAGGCGGGGAGCTGTTTTTT.

This clonotype has ten or more counts. V usage is TRBV7-2 and J usage is TRBJ2-2; TRBD2 matches at 9 bases. The V segment lost 4 bases and the J segment 7 bases; nucleotides outside the gene matches: 7. Germline CDR1 SGHTA, CDR2 FQGNSA. The CDR3 loop spans 15 amino acids. The CDR3 reads CASSSTRGGIGELFF. The CDR3 nucleotides read TGTGCCAGCAGCTCGACGCGGGGGGGAATCGGGGAGCTGTTTTTT.

About this clonotype itself: Sequence at one end of the junction differs from germline and may be a read error. V and J are TRBV6-1 and TRBJ2-7; TRBD1 or TRBD2 may be the D gene (5 bases each). There are 13 residues in the CDR3. Germline CDR1 is MNHNS and CDR2 is SASEGT. CDR3 sequence (DNA): TGTGTCAGCAGGGCCGGGACGTCGTCCGAGCAGTACTTC. Translating it yields CVSRAGTSSEQYF.

V gene TRBV27 combines with J gene TRBJ1-6; no firm D call. The CDR3 consists of 16 residues. CDR1 and CDR2 from the germline V gene are MNHEY and SMNVEV (reference sequence). With 4 bases removed from V and 6 bases from J, the gap between germline ends came to 16 bases. CDR3 protein: CASSSSQAVSNSPLHF. The CDR3 region has the DNA TGTGCCAGCAGTTCTTCCCAGGCAGTCTCTAATTCACCCCTCCACTTT.

This clonotype was counted at least ten times. The chain combines TRBV20-1 with TRBJ2-7; TRBD1 matches 8 bases. Germline-derived CDR1 and CDR2 are DFQATT and SNEGSKA (reference sequence). V shed 0 bases, J shed 1 base, and the junction held 2 bases outside the gene matches. The CDR3 has 14 residues. The CDR3, as DNA: TGCAGTGCTAGAGAGACAGGGGCTTCCTACGAGCAGTACTTC. This codes for CSARETGASYEQYF.

V and J are TRBV12-3 or TRBV12-4 and TRBJ2-3, with 9 bases matching TRBD1. The CDR3 contains 17 residues. Losses at the gene ends were 4 bases for V and 3 bases for J; bases not matched to a gene: 11. CDR3: CASSSVPGQGWTDTQYF. The CDR3 coding sequence is TGTGCCAGCAGTTCAGTACCCGGACAGGGGTGGACAGATACGCAGTATTTT.

The V and J genes are TRBV5-1 and TRBJ2-3; 8 bases are shared with TRBD1. Trimming took 1 base from V and 1 from J; bases not matched to a gene: 5. Germline CDR1 reads SGHRS; CDR2 reads YFSETQ. The CDR3 has 16 amino acids. CDR3 in amino acids: CASSLPPTGGTDTQYF. For the CDR3, the DNA is TGCGCCAGCAGCTTGCCGCCGACAGGGGGCACAGATACGCAGTATTTT. The full variable domain, completed using reference TRBV5-1 and TRBJ2-3, is KAGVTQTPRYLIKTRGQQVTLSCSPISGHRSVSWYQQTPGQGLQFLFEYFSETQRNKGNFPGRFSGRQFSNSRSEMNVSTLELGDSALYLCASSLPPTGGTDTQYFGPGTRLTVL.

This clonotype qualifies as medium-sized. V and J are TRBV11-2 and TRBJ2-5, with D possibly TRBD2 on 5 matching bases. The CDR3 sequence is 15 residues long. CDR1 and CDR2 from the germline V gene are SGHAT and FQNNGV. V lost 5 bases, J lost 7 bases, and 20 bases lay in between. The chain's CDR3 is CASSPSRLLGWTQYF. CDR3 nucleotides: TGTGCCAGCAGCCCTAGCCGGCTCTTGGGGTGGACCCAGTACTTC. Together with reference TRBV11-2 and TRBJ2-5, the CDR3 gives the full variable domain: EAGVAQSPRYKIIEKRQSVAFWCNPISGHATLYWYQQILGQGPKLLIQFQNNGVVDDSQLPKDRFSAERLKGVDSTLKIQPAKLEDSAVYLCASSPSRLLGWTQYFGPGTRLLVL.

V is TRBV6-1 and J is TRBJ1-1; the match to TRBD1 covers 9 bases. CDR3 length equals 16 residues. The V and J ends lost 5 bases and 4 bases, in that order; junction bases with no gene match: 11. Germline CDR1 and CDR2: MNHNS and SASEGT. DNA for the CDR3: TGTGCCAGCAGTCCCGATAACGGACAGGGGATCACTGAAGCTTTCTTT. Encoded protein: CASSPDNGQGITEAFF.

This clonotype was observed a few times. This chain links TRBV7-2 with TRBJ1-5; 7 nucleotides line up with TRBD1. V gave up 4 bases and J gave up 2 bases; unmatched junction bases: 5. This CDR3 comprises 15 residues. Germline V gene sequence: CDR1 SGHTA, CDR2 FQGNSA. CDR3 in amino acids: CASSWVTGGNQPQHF. CDR3 sequence (DNA): TGTGCCAGCAGCTGGGTAACAGGGGGCAATCAGCCCCAGCATTTT.

Many counts were recorded for this clonotype. The CDR3 protein is CASSSSTSGGAESYEQYF. The CDR3 DNA sequence: TGTGCCAGCAGCTCCTCGACTAGCGGGGGGGCCGAATCCTACGAGCAGTACTTC. The rearrangement uses TRBV11-2 and TRBJ2-7; 14 nucleotides agree with TRBD2. Germline CDR1 reads SGHAT; CDR2 reads FQNNGV. This CDR3 has 18 residues. J gave up 1 base and V 4 bases, and 9 bases lay outside the gene matches.

The sample holds many counts of this clonotype. The chain employs TRBV12-3 or TRBV12-4 and TRBJ2-1; D remains ambiguous. Trimming left V 3 bases short and J 4 bases short, with 4 bases between. The CDR3 loop spans 12 amino acids. The DNA of the CDR3 is TGTGCCAGCAGTTTCCTATACAATGAGCAGTTCTTC. Residues: CASSFLYNEQFF.

This clonotype came up many times. The chain combines TRBV2 with TRBJ2-2; D remains unclear. The CDR3 is 13 residues long. Trimming stripped 1 base from V and 5 bases from J, with 5 bases between. Germline CDR1 reads SNHLY; CDR2 reads FYNNEI. CDR3 in amino acids: CASSEVGTGELFF. The CDR3 DNA reads as TGTGCCAGCAGTGAAGTGGGGACCGGGGAGCTGTTTTTT.

This clonotype was detected ten times or more. The rearrangement uses TRBV7-2 and TRBJ2-7; D may be TRBD2 (6 bases). Per the germline V gene, CDR1 is SGHTA and CDR2 is FQGNSA. This CDR3 is built from 15 residues. The V and J ends lost 0 bases and 2 bases respectively, with 11 bases between them. The CDR3 nucleotides are TGTGCCAGCAGCTTAGCTCGCGGGGCAACCTACGAGCAGTACTTC. Protein product: CASSLARGATYEQYF.

The sample holds many counts of this clonotype. J is TRBJ2-3 and V is TRBV7-3; TRBD2 aligns across 7 bases. The CDR3 spans 14 residues. Germline lookup yields CDR1 SGHTA and CDR2 FQGTGA. V trimming: 2 bases; J trimming: 6 bases; junction bases outside the gene matches: 5. CDR3 DNA sequence: TGTGCCAGCAGCTTATCTCCTAGCGGTGATACGCAGTATTTT. Translated, it gives CASSLSPSGDTQYF. The whole variable domain, remainder taken from reference TRBV7-3 and TRBJ2-3, is GAGVSQTPSNKVTEKGKYVELRCDPISGHTALYWYRQSLGQGPEFLIYFQGTGAADDSGLPNDRFFAVRPEGSVSTLKIQRTERGDSAVYLCASSLSPSGDTQYFGPGTRLTVL.

There are many counts of this clonotype. J is TRBJ2-7 and V is TRBV11-2; 8 nucleotides agree with TRBD2. CDR3 length: 14 residues. Germline V lookup: CDR1 SGHAT, CDR2 FQNNGV. V dropped 5 bases and J dropped 2; count of bases not matched to a gene: 5. CDR3 DNA: TGTGCCAGCAGCGAGCGGGGGCTTACCTACGAGCAGTACTTC. It yields the protein CASSERGLTYEQYF.

The table lists this clonotype with many counts. This chain connects TRBV7-2 to TRBJ2-1; no firm D call. The CDR3 is 17 residues long. V lost 3 bases and J 8 bases, leaving 23 bases between the germline ends. Germline CDR1 is SGHTA and CDR2 is FQGNSA. The CDR3 spells CASSFPKGLPYIDEQFF. The DNA of the CDR3 is TGTGCCAGCAGCTTCCCCAAAGGCCTACCTTATATCGATGAGCAGTTCTTC.